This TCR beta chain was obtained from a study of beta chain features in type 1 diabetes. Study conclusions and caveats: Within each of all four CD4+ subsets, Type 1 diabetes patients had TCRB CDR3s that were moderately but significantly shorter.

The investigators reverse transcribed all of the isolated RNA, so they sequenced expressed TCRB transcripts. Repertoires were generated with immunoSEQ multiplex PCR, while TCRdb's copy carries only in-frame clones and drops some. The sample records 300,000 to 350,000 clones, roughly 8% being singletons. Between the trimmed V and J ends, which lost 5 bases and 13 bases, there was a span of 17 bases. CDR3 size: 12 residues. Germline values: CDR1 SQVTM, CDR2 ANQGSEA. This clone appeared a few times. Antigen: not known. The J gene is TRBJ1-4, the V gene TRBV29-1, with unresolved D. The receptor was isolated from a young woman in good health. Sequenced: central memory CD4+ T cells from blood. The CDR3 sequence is CSVSNSRGRLFF. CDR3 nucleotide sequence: TGCAGCGTTTCAAATTCCCGCGGTCGACTGTTTTTT.